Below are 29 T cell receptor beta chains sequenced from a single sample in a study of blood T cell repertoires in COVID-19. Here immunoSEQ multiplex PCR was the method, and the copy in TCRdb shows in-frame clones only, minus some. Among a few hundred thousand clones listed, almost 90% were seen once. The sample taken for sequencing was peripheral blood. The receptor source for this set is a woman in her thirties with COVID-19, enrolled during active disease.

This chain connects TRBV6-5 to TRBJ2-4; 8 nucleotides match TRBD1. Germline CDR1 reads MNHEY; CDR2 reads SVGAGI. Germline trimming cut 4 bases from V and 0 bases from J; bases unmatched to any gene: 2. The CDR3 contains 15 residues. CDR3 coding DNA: TGTGCCAGCAGTTCCGACAGGGGAGCCAAAAACATTCAGTACTTC. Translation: CASSSDRGAKNIQYF.

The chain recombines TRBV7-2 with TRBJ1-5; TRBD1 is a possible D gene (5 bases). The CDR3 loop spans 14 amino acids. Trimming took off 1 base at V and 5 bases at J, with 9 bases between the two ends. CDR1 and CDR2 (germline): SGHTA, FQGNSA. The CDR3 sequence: CASSLGQGYQPQHF. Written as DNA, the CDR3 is TGTGCCAGCAGCTTAGGCCAGGGCTATCAGCCCCAGCATTTT.

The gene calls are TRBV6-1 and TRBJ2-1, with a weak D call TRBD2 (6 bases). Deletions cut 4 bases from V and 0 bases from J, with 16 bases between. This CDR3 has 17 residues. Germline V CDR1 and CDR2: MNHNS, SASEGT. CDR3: CASSVRDLAPSYNEQFF. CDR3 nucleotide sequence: TGTGCCAGCAGTGTCCGGGACTTGGCTCCCTCCTACAATGAGCAGTTCTTC.

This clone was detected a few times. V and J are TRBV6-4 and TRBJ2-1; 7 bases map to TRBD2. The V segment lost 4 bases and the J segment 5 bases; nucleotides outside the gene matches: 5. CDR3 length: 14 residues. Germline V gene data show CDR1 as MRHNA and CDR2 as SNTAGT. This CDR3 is CASSAGLENNEQFF. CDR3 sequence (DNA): TGTGCCAGCAGTGCAGGACTAGAGAACAATGAGCAGTTCTTC.

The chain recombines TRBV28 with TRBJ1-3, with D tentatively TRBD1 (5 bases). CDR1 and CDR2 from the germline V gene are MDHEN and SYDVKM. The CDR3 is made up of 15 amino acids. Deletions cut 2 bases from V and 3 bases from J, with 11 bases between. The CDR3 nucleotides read TGTGCCAGCAGTTTACAAGGGGCGCATGGAAACACCATATATTTT. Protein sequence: CASSLQGAHGNTIYF. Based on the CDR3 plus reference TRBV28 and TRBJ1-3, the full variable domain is DVKVTQSSRYLVKRTGEKVFLECVQDMDHENMFWYRQDPGLGLRLIYFSYDVKMKEKGDIPEGYSVSREKKERFSLILESASTNQTSMYLCASSLQGAHGNTIYFGEGSWLTVV.

Here the CDR3 reads CASSLQGAGQYF. DNA of the CDR3: TGTGCCAGCAGTTTACAGGGGGCAGGGCAGTACTTC. The J gene is TRBJ2-7, the V gene TRBV6-2 or TRBV6-3, with 9 nucleotides matching TRBD1. The CDR3 runs 12 residues. The V gene end was trimmed by 4 bases and the J gene end by 9 bases; junction bases not matched to a gene: 4. The germline V gene has CDR1 MNHEY and CDR2 SVGEGT.

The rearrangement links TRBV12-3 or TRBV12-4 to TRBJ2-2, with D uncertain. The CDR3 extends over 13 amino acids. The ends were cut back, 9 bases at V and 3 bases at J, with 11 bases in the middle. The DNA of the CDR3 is TGTGCCAGTTCGGTTTTCCACACCGGGGAGCTGTTTTTT. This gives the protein CASSVFHTGELFF.

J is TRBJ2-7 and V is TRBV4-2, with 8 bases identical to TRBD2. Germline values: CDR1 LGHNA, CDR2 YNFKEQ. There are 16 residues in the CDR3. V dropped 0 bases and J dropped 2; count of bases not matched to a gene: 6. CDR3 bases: TGTGCCAGCAGCCAAGAAGCGGGACTAGGGACCTACGAGCAGTACTTC. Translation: CASSQEAGLGTYEQYF.

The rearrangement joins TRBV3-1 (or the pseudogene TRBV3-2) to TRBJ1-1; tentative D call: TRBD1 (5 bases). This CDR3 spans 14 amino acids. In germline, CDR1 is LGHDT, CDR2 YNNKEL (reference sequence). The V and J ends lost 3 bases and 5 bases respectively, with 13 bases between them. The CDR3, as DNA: TGTGCCAGCAGCCACGCAGGGTCGGTGACTGAAGCTTTCTTT. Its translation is CASSHAGSVTEAFF.

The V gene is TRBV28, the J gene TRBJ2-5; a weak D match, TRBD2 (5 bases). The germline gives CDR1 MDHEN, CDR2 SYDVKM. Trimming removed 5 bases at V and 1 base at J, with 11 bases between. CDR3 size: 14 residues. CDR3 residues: CASSLSGFQETQYF. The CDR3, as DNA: TGTGCCAGCAGTCTAAGCGGATTCCAAGAGACCCAGTACTTC.

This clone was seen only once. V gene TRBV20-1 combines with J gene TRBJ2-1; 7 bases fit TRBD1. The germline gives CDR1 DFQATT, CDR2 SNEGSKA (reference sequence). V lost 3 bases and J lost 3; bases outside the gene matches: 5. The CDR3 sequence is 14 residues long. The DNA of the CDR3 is TGCAGTGCTAGTAGGGGGCTGAACTACAATGAGCAGTTCTTC. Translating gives CSASRGLNYNEQFF.

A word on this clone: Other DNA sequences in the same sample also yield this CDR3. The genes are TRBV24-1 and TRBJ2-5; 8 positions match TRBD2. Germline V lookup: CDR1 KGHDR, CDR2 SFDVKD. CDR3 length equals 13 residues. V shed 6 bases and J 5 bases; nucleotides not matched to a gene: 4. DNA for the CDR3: TGTGCCACCAGTACCGGGGGGGAGGAGACCCAGTACTTC. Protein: CATSTGGEETQYF.

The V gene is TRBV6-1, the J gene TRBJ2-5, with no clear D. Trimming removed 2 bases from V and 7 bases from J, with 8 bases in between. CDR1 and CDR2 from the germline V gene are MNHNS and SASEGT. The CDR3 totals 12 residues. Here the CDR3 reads CASSEFRGTQYF. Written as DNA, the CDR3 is TGTGCCAGCAGTGAATTTCGAGGGACCCAGTACTTC.

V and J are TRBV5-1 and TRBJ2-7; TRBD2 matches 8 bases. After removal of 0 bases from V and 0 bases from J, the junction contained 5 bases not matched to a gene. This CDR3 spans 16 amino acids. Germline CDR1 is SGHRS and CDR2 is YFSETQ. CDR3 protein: CASSLGGGTRSYEQYF. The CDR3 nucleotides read TGCGCCAGCAGCTTGGGCGGGGGGACCCGCTCCTACGAGCAGTACTTC.

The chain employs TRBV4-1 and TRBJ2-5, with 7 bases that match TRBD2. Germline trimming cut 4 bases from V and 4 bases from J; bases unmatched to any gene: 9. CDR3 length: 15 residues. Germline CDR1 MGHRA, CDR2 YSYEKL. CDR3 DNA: TGCGCCAGCAGCCCAGGAGTGGGGAGGGCAGAGACCCAGTACTTC. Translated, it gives CASSPGVGRAETQYF.

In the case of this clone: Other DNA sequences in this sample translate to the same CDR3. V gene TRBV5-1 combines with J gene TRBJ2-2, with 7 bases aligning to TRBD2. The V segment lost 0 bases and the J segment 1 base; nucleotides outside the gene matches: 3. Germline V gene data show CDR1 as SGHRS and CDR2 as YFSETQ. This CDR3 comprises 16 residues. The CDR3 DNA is TGCGCCAGCAGCTTGGGGCTAGCGGTGAACACCGGGGAGCTGTTTTTT. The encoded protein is CASSLGLAVNTGELFF. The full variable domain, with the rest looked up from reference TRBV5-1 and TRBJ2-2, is KAGVTQTPRYLIKTRGQQVTLSCSPISGHRSVSWYQQTPGQGLQFLFEYFSETQRNKGNFPGRFSGRQFSNSRSEMNVSTLELGDSALYLCASSLGLAVNTGELFFGEGSRLTVL.

The CDR3 spells CAIRTSGSSTDTQYF. The CDR3, as DNA: TGTGCCATCCGGACTAGCGGGTCTAGCACAGATACGCAGTATTTT. The V call is TRBV10-3, the J call TRBJ2-3; TRBD2 agrees at 11 bases. V lost 8 bases and J lost 0; bases outside the gene matches: 4. CDR1 is ENHRY and CDR2 is SYGVKD in the germline V gene. This CDR3 region has 15 residues.

The CDR3 protein is CASSQGGANSPLHF. The CDR3 nucleotides read TGTGCCAGCAGCCAAGGGGGAGCCAATTCACCCCTCCACTTT. The chain has TRBV14 and TRBJ1-6; D remains unclear. The germline CDR1 and CDR2 sequences are SGHDN and FVKESK. The V end was cut by 1 base, the J end by 7 bases, with 8 bases between. This CDR3 has 14 residues. Looking up the rest from reference TRBV14 and TRBJ1-6 gives the full variable domain: EAGVTQFPSHSVIEKGQTVTLRCDPISGHDNLYWYRRVMGKEIKFLLHFVKESKQDESGMPNNRFLAERTGGTYSTLKVQPAELEDSGVYFCASSQGGANSPLHFGNGTRLTVT.

The CDR3 region has the DNA TGTGCCAGCAGTTTATCGCGATTCAATGAGCAGTTCTTC. Protein sequence: CASSLSRFNEQFF. The J gene is TRBJ2-1, the V gene TRBV6-5; D uncertain. This CDR3 has 13 residues. Germline V gene data show CDR1 as MNHEY and CDR2 as SVGAGI. Trimming stripped 4 bases from V and 6 bases from J, with 10 bases between.

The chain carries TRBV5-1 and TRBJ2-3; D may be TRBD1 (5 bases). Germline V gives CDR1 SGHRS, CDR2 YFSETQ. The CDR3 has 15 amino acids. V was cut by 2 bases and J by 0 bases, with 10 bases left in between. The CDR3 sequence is CASSLAGPSTDTQYF. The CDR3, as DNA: TGCGCCAGCAGCTTAGCAGGGCCTAGCACAGATACGCAGTATTTT.

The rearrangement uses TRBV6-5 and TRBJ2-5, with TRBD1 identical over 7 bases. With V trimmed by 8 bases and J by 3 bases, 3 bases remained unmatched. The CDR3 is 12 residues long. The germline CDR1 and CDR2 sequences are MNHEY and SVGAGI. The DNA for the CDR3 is TGTGCCAGCTCTGGGACAGAAGAGACCCAGTACTTC. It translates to CASSGTEETQYF.

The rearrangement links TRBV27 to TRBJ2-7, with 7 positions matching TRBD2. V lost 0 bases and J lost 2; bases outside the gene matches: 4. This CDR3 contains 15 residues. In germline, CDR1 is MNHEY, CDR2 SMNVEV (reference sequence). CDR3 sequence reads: CASSLSPGGAYEQYF. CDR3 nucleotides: TGTGCCAGCAGTTTATCCCCGGGAGGCGCCTACGAGCAGTACTTC.

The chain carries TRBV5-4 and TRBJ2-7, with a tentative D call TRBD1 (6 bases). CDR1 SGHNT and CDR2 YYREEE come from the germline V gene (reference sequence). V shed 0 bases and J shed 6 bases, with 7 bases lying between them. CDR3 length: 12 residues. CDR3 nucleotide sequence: TGTGCCAGCAGCTTGGACAGGGTCGAGCAGTACTTC. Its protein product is CASSLDRVEQYF.

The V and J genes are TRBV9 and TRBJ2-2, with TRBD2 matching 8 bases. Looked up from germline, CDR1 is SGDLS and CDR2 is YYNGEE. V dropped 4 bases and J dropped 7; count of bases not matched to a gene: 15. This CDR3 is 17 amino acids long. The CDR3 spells CASSPEAAGGRSGELFF. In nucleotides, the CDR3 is TGTGCCAGCAGCCCCGAGGCGGCGGGAGGCAGGAGCGGGGAGCTGTTTTTT.

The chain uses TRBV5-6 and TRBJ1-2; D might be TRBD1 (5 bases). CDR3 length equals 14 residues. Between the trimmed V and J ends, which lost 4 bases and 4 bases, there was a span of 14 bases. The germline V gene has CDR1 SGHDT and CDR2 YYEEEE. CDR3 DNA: TGTGCCAGCAGCGCGGCAGGGAAAGTCTATGGCTACACCTTC. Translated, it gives CASSAAGKVYGYTF. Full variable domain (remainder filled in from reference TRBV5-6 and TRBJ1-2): DAGVTQSPTHLIKTRGQQVTLRCSPKSGHDTVSWYQQALGQGPQFIFQYYEEEERQRGNFPDRFSGHQFPNYSSELNVNALLLGDSALYLCASSAAGKVYGYTFGSGTRLTVV.

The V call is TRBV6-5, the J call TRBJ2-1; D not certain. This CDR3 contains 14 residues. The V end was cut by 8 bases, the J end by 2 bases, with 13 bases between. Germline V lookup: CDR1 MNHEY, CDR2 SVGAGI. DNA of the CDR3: TGTGCCAGCGGTTCCGGTTTCCCCTACAATGAGCAGTTCTTC. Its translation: CASGSGFPYNEQFF.

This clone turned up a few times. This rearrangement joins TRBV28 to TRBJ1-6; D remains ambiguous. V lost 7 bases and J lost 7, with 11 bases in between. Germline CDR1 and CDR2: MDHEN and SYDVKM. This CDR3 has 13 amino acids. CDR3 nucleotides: TGTGCCAGCACCCTCCGGTGGAATTCACCCCTCCACTTT. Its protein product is CASTLRWNSPLHF. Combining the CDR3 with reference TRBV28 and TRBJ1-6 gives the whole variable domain DVKVTQSSRYLVKRTGEKVFLECVQDMDHENMFWYRQDPGLGLRLIYFSYDVKMKEKGDIPEGYSVSREKKERFSLILESASTNQTSMYLCASTLRWNSPLHFGNGTRLTVT.

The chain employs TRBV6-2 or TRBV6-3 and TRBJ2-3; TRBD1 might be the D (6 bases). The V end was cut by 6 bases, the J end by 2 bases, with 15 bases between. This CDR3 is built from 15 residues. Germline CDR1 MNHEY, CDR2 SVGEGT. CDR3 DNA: TGTGCCAGCAGCAAAGGGGACACCGACACAGATACGCAGTATTTT. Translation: CASSKGDTDTDTQYF.

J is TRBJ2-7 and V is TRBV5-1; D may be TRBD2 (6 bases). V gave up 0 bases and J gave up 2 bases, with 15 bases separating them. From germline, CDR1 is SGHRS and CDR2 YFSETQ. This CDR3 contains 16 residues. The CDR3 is CASSLVPGSQTYEQYF. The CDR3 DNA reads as TGCGCCAGCAGCTTGGTGCCCGGGAGCCAAACCTACGAGCAGTACTTC.